Below, one T cell receptor (beta chain) is given with its context. Data came from immunoSEQ multiplex PCR; TCRdb stores just in-frame clones and leaves some out. The sample holds fewer than 350,000 clones; approximately 91% are singletons and the top ten take 9.4%. There are 19 residues in the CDR3. V dropped 0 bases and J dropped 9 bases, with 24 bases sitting between them. Germline-derived CDR1 and CDR2 are LGHDT and YNNKEL (reference sequence). This sample was included in a study of blood T cell repertoires in COVID-19. Background on the study: Nucleic acid was either cDNA or gDNA, and it came from T cells, B-cell-depleted T cells, or PBMCs.

Material: peripheral blood. The sequence came from a man aged 18 to 29 with active or convalescent COVID-19. The chain carries TRBV3-1 (or the pseudogene TRBV3-2) and TRBJ1-6; D possibly corresponds to TRBD1 (5 bases). The CDR3 DNA reads TGTGCCAGCAGCCAAGATCAGGGCATTTTTTTTAGGATCGCTTCACCCCTCCACTTT. This codes for CASSQDQGIFFRIASPLHF.